These 14 T cell receptor beta chains were all obtained from the same sample, sequenced in a study of cytotoxic CD8 clonotypes in ibrutinib-treated CLL. The table came from immunoSEQ multiplex PCR; TCRdb's copy has only in-frame clones and leaves some out. The profile shows around 150,000 clones, around 80% of them singletons. The sample here was PBMCs, taken after 36 months of ibrutinib treatment. Receptor source: a human donor with chronic lymphocytic leukemia.

This clone was recorded once. The genes are TRBV6-1 and TRBJ1-5, with TRBD1 identical over 9 bases. V lost 7 bases, J lost 2 bases, and 6 bases stayed unmatched. CDR1 and CDR2 from the germline V gene are MNHNS and SASEGT. This CDR3 is built from 15 residues. In DNA form, the CDR3 reads TGTGCCAGCACCGGGGACAGGGTAGGCAATCAGCCCCAGCATTTT. Translated, it gives CASTGDRVGNQPQHF.

The chain has TRBV15 and TRBJ2-7; TRBD2 aligns across 10 bases. V shed 0 bases and J 5 bases; nucleotides not matched to a gene: 4. Germline V gene sequence: CDR1 LNHNV, CDR2 YYDKDF (reference sequence). The CDR3 is 15 amino acids. The CDR3 protein is CATSRDLLAGDEQYF. The CDR3 DNA follows: TGTGCCACCAGCAGAGATCTTCTAGCGGGAGACGAGCAGTACTTC.

The rearrangement links TRBV6-5 to TRBJ1-2; tentative D call: TRBD1 (5 bases). Germline V gene sequence: CDR1 MNHEY, CDR2 SVGAGI. This CDR3 spans 14 amino acids. Trimming removed 0 bases at V and 7 bases at J, with 12 bases between. CDR3 loop: CASSYSGGTSGYTF. The CDR3, as DNA: TGTGCCAGCAGTTACTCGGGGGGAACCTCTGGCTACACCTTC.

This rearrangement joins TRBV5-1 to TRBJ2-1; no definite D call. CDR1 is SGHRS, CDR2 YFSETQ, per germline. The CDR3 runs to 15 residues. Trimming pared 4 bases from V and 4 bases from J, leaving 15 bases between. DNA for the CDR3: TGCGCCAGCAGCGTTGATGTTCAGACGTACAATGAGCAGTTCTTC. Its translation is CASSVDVQTYNEQFF.

This chain connects TRBV2 to TRBJ2-4; TRBD2 matches 8 bases. After removal of 6 bases from V and 0 bases from J, the junction contained 7 bases not matched to a gene. There are 16 residues in the CDR3. Per the germline V gene, CDR1 is SNHLY and CDR2 is FYNNEI. The CDR3, as DNA: TGTGCCAGCAGCCTAGCGGGTTCGTTAGCCAAAAACATTCAGTACTTC. Protein sequence: CASSLAGSLAKNIQYF.

The V call is TRBV7-2, the J call TRBJ1-5; D gene uncertain. V was clipped by 4 bases and J by 0 bases, with 10 bases between them. Germline V gene data show CDR1 as SGHTA and CDR2 as FQGNSA. This CDR3 spans 15 amino acids. DNA of the CDR3: TGTGCCAGCAGCTCCCGGGGTGGTAGCAATCAGCCCCAGCATTTT. Residues: CASSSRGGSNQPQHF.

The chain combines TRBV7-6 with TRBJ2-1, with 15 bases that match TRBD2. V shed 3 bases, J shed 0 bases, and the junction held 3 bases outside the gene matches. Looked up from germline, CDR1 is SGHVS and CDR2 is FNYEAQ. This CDR3 has 18 residues. This chain's CDR3 is CASSLGLAGGSSYNEQFF. CDR3 coding DNA: TGTGCCAGCAGCTTGGGACTAGCGGGGGGCAGCTCCTACAATGAGCAGTTCTTC.

The chain carries TRBV10-2 and TRBJ2-3; TRBD1 matches 7 bases. Unmatched junction bases numbered 6, after V lost 5 bases and J lost 4 bases. CDR1 is WSHSY and CDR2 is SAAADI in the germline V gene. This CDR3 comprises 14 residues. CDR3 amino acids: CASSNRGDSDTQYF. CDR3 sequence (DNA): TGCGCCAGCAGTAACAGGGGAGATTCAGATACGCAGTATTTT.

The genes are TRBV5-1 and TRBJ2-7, with 7 bases fitting TRBD2. This CDR3 is built from 16 residues. The V segment lost 0 bases and the J segment 2 bases; nucleotides outside the gene matches: 8. The germline gives CDR1 SGHRS, CDR2 YFSETQ. The CDR3 nucleotides are TGCGCCAGCAGCTTGGGTGCGGGAGCCCACCCCTACGAGCAGTACTTC. This translates into CASSLGAGAHPYEQYF.

There are a few counts of this clone. V and J are TRBV7-2 and TRBJ2-2; D gene uncertain. Per germline, CDR1 SGHTA and CDR2 FQGNSA. With 1 base removed from V and 6 bases from J, the gap between germline ends came to 6 bases. This CDR3 has 13 amino acids. As DNA, the CDR3 is TGTGCCAGCAGCTTAGGCCTACCCGGGGAGCTGTTTTTT. It yields the protein CASSLGLPGELFF.

The gene calls are TRBV21-1 and TRBJ2-1; no DNA check was done on the table's D call, TRBD1. TRBV21-1 is a recognized pseudogene. There are 15 residues in the CDR3. CDR3 sequence reads: CASSKCRVKANEQFF. In DNA, the CDR3 is TGTGCCAGCAGCAAATGCAGGGTTAAGGCCAATGAGCAGTTCTTC.

This chain links TRBV25-1 with TRBJ2-7, with 7 bases fitting TRBD2. This CDR3 comprises 13 residues. Germline V lookup: CDR1 MGHDK, CDR2 SYGVNS. The junction had 7 bases not matched to a gene; V was cut back by 5 bases and J by 6 bases. This chain's CDR3 is CASSPPGGGEQYF. The CDR3 bases are TGTGCCAGCAGTCCTCCCGGCGGGGGCGAGCAGTACTTC.

The rearrangement joins TRBV2 to TRBJ1-5; no clear D gene. The CDR3 consists of 14 residues. The germline gives CDR1 SNHLY, CDR2 FYNNEI. Trimming cost V 2 bases and J 1 base, with 6 bases left between them. The CDR3 is CASSEMSSNQPQHF. The CDR3 DNA sequence: TGTGCCAGCAGTGAAATGAGCAGCAATCAGCCCCAGCATTTT.

The table lists this clone with a few counts. The chain couples TRBV29-1 to TRBJ1-5, with a tentative D call TRBD1 (5 bases). The CDR3 is 14 residues long. V was trimmed by 3 bases and J by 4 bases, leaving 13 bases between them. Germline V gene lookup returns CDR1 SQVTM and CDR2 ANQGSEA. The CDR3 spells CSVDGGSGNQPQHF. CDR3 nucleotide sequence: TGCAGCGTTGACGGCGGGTCAGGGAATCAGCCCCAGCATTTT.